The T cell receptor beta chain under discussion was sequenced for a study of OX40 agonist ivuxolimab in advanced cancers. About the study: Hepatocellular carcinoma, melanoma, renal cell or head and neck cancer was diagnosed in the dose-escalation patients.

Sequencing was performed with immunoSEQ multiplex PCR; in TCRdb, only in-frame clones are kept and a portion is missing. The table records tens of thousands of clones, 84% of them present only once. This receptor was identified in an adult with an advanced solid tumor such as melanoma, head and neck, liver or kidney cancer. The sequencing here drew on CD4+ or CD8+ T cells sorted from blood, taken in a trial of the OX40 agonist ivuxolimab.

In DNA, the CDR3 is TGTGCCAGCTCACCATCGATTGGGATAGCGGGAGATACGCAGTATTTT. This gives the protein CASSPSIGIAGDTQYF. The chain carries TRBV18 and TRBJ2-3, with TRBD2 matching 7 bases. The CDR3 extends over 16 amino acids. Germline trimming cut 2 bases from V and 5 bases from J; bases unmatched to any gene: 10. CDR1 and CDR2 from the germline V gene are KGHSH and LQKENI.